These T cell receptor beta chains were read from a single sample in a study of cytomegalovirus exposure and HLA in healthy donors. Sequencing was performed with immunoSEQ multiplex PCR; in TCRdb, only in-frame clones are kept and a portion is missing. Seen here are around 300,000 clones, approximately 85% observed once, and the top ten hold around 0.96%. The specimen sequenced was PBMCs. The receptors derive from a young man in good health and CMV-seronegative. Both conserved end residues are part of each CDR3. The D gene is left open where the match is weak. A clone size is listed for some rows: how often the clone was seen (once, few, many), or a class if it is expanded.

len	d_gene	j_gene	v_gene	abundance	CDR3nt	CDR3aa
17	TRBD1	TRBJ1-4	TRBV4-1	.	TGCGCCAGCAGCCAAGCAGCCGGGACAGACCTTAATGAAAAACTGTTTTTT	CASSQAAGTDLNEKLFF
13	.	TRBJ1-6	TRBV11-3	few	TGTGCCAGCAGCTTAGACGGGTATTCACCCCTCCACTTT	CASSLDGYSPLHF
14	.	TRBJ2-3	TRBV6-4	.	TGTGCCAGCAGTGAAGGGGACACAACAGATACGCAGTATTTT	CASSEGDTTDTQYF
14	.	TRBJ1-2	TRBV5-1	.	TGCGCCAGCAGCTTCCTAAGTACTAACTATGGCTACACCTTC	CASSFLSTNYGYTF
15	TRBD1	TRBJ2-5	TRBV27	.	TGTGCCAGCAGTTCGGACAGGCGGGCCCAGGAGACCCAGTACTTC	CASSSDRRAQETQYF
17	TRBD1	TRBJ1-5	TRBV18	.	TGTGCCAGCTCACCTCGCACCGGGACAGATAGCAATCAGCCCCAGCATTTT	CASSPRTGTDSNQPQHF
17	TRBD2	TRBJ2-5	TRBV9	.	TGTGCCAGCAGCCCAAGGACTAGCGGGGGGACACAAGAGACCCAGTACTTC	CASSPRTSGGTQETQYF
15	TRBD1	TRBJ2-6	TRBV9	.	TGTGCCAGCAGCGCAGACAGGGGAGGGGCCAACGTCCTGACTTTC	CASSADRGGANVLTF
15	TRBD1	TRBJ2-3	TRBV7-9	.	TGTGCCAGCAGCCTCGACAGGGGGCAGACAGATACGCAGTATTTT	CASSLDRGQTDTQYF
15	.	TRBJ2-6	TRBV6-1	.	TGTGCCAGCAGTGATAGCGGTTCCGGGGCCAACGTCCTGACTTTC	CASSDSGSGANVLTF
15	.	TRBJ1-1	TRBV12-2	.	TGTGCAAGTCGCTTAGCCCGGCCGAAGGGACTCGAAGCTTTCTTT	CASRLARPKGLEAFF